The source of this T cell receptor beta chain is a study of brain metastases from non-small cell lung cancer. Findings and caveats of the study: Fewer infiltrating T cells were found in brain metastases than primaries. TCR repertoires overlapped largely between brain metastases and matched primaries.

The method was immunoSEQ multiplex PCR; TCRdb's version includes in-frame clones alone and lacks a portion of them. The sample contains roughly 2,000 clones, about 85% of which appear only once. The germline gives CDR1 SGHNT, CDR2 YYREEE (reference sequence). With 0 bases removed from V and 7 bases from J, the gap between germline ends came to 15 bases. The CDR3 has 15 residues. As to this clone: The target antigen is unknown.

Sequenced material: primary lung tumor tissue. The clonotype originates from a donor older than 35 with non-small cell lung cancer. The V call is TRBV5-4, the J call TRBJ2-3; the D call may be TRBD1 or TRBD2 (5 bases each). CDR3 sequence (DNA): TGTGCCAGCAGCTTGGCCGGTGGGGGATCTTATACGCAGTATTTT. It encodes CASSLAGGGSYTQYF.